This T cell receptor (beta chain) was captured in a study of cytomegalovirus exposure and HLA in healthy donors. Regarding the study as a whole: Across donors, most TCRs were seen rarely, yet some public ones were widespread.

A word on this clone: The antigen remains unidentified.

V dropped 8 bases and J dropped 5 bases, with 12 bases sitting between them. This CDR3 has 13 amino acids. Per germline, CDR1 MGHRA and CDR2 YSYEKL. The table came from immunoSEQ multiplex PCR; TCRdb's copy has only in-frame clones and leaves some out. The table lists tens of thousands of clones, 93% of them singletons. This TCR was recovered from a woman aged 18-29 years in good health and CMV-seronegative. What was sequenced was PBMCs. The chain couples TRBV4-1 to TRBJ1-4, with D unclear. The CDR3 reads CASRGSTNEKLFF. For the CDR3, the DNA is TGCGCCAGCCGAGGGAGTACCAATGAAAAACTGTTTTTT.